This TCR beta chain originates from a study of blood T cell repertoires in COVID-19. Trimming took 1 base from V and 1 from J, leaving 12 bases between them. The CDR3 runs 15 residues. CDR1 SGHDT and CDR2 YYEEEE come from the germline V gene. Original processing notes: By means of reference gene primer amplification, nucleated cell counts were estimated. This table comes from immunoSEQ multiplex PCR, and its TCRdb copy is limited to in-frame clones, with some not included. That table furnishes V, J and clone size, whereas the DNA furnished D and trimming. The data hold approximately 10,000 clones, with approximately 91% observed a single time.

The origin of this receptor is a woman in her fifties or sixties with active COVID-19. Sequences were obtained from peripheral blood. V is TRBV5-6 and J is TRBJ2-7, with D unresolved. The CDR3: CASSLLTLGSYEQYF. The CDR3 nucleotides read TGTGCCAGCAGCTTGTTAACACTCGGGTCCTACGAGCAGTACTTC.